One and the same sample provided the 16 T cell receptor beta chains below, sequenced in a study of cytotoxic CD8 clonotypes in ibrutinib-treated CLL. The protocol was immunoSEQ multiplex PCR, while the TCRdb copy is restricted to in-frame clones and leaves out a portion. The repertoire has approximately 42,000 clones, roughly two thirds of them found once; the top ten carry about 13%. The sequencing used PBMCs, collected after 12 months of ibrutinib treatment. The receptors derive from a human donor with chronic lymphocytic leukemia.

This chain joins TRBV28 and TRBJ2-7; 8 bases match TRBD1. The CDR3 totals 15 residues. Germline CDR1 MDHEN, CDR2 SYDVKM. Trimming took 5 bases from V and 5 from J; bases not matched to a gene: 11. The CDR3 DNA follows: TGTGCCAGCAGTGCCCCACAGGGGGGAGGACACGAGCAGTACTTC. Protein: CASSAPQGGGHEQYF.

Here the CDR3 DNA reads TGTGCCAGAAGCTTGGGACTAGCGGTACACTCCTACGAGCAGTACTTC. This codes for CARSLGLAVHSYEQYF. The J gene is TRBJ2-7, the V gene TRBV5-3, with TRBD2 matching over 9 bases. TRBV5-3 is an ORF; its function is uncertain. The CDR3 extends over 16 amino acids. Trimming took 0 bases from V and 0 from J; bases not matched to a gene: 4.

The gene calls are TRBV7-3 and TRBJ2-3; TRBD2 might be the D (6 bases). CDR1 and CDR2 (germline): SGHTA, FQGTGA. The germline V and J ends were trimmed by 2 bases and 0 bases, with 15 bases remaining between them. This CDR3 comprises 17 residues. CDR3 amino acids: CASSLASGRTSTDTQYF. In DNA form, the CDR3 reads TGTGCCAGCAGCTTAGCTTCCGGGAGAACTAGCACAGATACGCAGTATTTT.

The chain has TRBV11-2 and TRBJ1-3; D not certain. The CDR3 extends over 16 amino acids. The V end lost 4 bases, the J end lost 2 bases, and 15 bases lay between the germline ends. Germline V gives CDR1 SGHAT, CDR2 FQNNGV. The CDR3 spells CASSSVLGSAGNTIYF. The CDR3, as DNA: TGTGCCAGCAGCTCCGTCCTCGGGAGCGCTGGAAACACCATATATTTT.

V usage is TRBV6-1 and J usage is TRBJ2-2; 12 bases line up with TRBD2. Germline V lookup: CDR1 MNHNS, CDR2 SASEGT. This CDR3 has 15 amino acids. V gave up 3 bases and J gave up 8 bases; unmatched junction bases: 4. The CDR3 loop is CASSEELAGGGELFF. Here the CDR3 DNA reads TGTGCCAGCAGTGAGGAACTAGCGGGAGGTGGGGAGCTGTTTTTT.

This clone was observed a few times. The CDR3 DNA is TGTGCCAGCAGCTTCAGGGGGACGGGAAACACCATATATTTT. Translation gives CASSFRGTGNTIYF. The chain links TRBV7-8 to TRBJ1-3, with TRBD1 matching over 7 bases. In germline, CDR1 is SGHVS, CDR2 FQNEAQ. V lost 3 bases to trimming and J lost 4 bases; unmatched junction nucleotides: 3. This CDR3 is built from 14 residues.

This chain uses TRBV4-3 with TRBJ2-2; D is unclear. Germline V lookup: CDR1 LGHNA, CDR2 YSLEER. The CDR3 totals 14 residues. The germline V and J ends were trimmed by 3 bases and 2 bases, with 7 bases remaining between them. The CDR3 here is CASSQAINTGELFF. The CDR3 coding sequence is TGCGCCAGCAGCCAGGCCATCAACACCGGGGAGCTGTTTTTT.

The V and J genes are TRBV11-3 and TRBJ2-2; 11 nucleotides line up with TRBD2. Germline values: CDR1 SGHNT, CDR2 YENEEA. V trimming: 4 bases; J trimming: 1 base; junction bases outside the gene matches: 2. The CDR3 runs 16 residues. CDR3 loop: CASSSLAGVNTGELFF. For the CDR3, the DNA is TGTGCCAGCAGCTCACTAGCGGGGGTGAACACCGGGGAGCTGTTTTTT.

CDR3 bases: TGTGCCAGCAGCTTATCAACTAGCGGGAGGGCCGAGCAGTACTTC. It codes for CASSLSTSGRAEQYF. The J gene is TRBJ2-7, the V gene TRBV7-2, with 13 bases lining up with TRBD2. V lost 2 bases to trimming and J lost 6 bases; unmatched junction nucleotides: 4. Germline assignment: CDR1 SGHTA and CDR2 FQGNSA. This CDR3 region has 15 residues.

This chain uses TRBV6-1 with TRBJ1-2; maybe TRBD1 (5 bases). This CDR3 comprises 14 residues. Germline CDR1 reads MNHNS; CDR2 reads SASEGT. V was shortened by 3 bases and J by 4 bases, with 12 bases between the two germline ends. The CDR3 nucleotides read TGTGCCAGCAGTGATTCAACGGGGGGCTATGGCTACACCTTC. Its protein is CASSDSTGGYGYTF.

The V gene is TRBV4-1, the J gene TRBJ2-1; 10 positions match TRBD2. The germline gives CDR1 MGHRA, CDR2 YSYEKL. CDR3 length equals 15 residues. J was trimmed by 10 bases and V by 4 bases; bases with no gene match: 10. The CDR3 DNA reads as TGCGCCAGCAGCCCCCGACAAGCGGGAGGGCGAGAGCAGTTCTTC. This encodes CASSPRQAGGREQFF.

This clone has a handful of counts. The J gene is TRBJ2-5, the V gene TRBV27; 8 nucleotides line up with TRBD2. CDR1 is MNHEY and CDR2 is SMNVEV in the germline V gene (reference sequence). The CDR3 is made up of 15 amino acids. The V and J ends lost 5 bases and 5 bases, in that order; junction bases with no gene match: 10. CDR3 nucleotide sequence: TGTGCCAGCAGTACCCCCAGCGGGAGTAGTGAGACCCAGTACTTC. Translation gives CASSTPSGSSETQYF.

The J gene is TRBJ1-2, the V gene TRBV30; 7 bases agree with TRBD1. Germline lookup yields CDR1 GTSNPN and CDR2 SVGIG (reference sequence). This CDR3 comprises 13 residues. V lost 0 bases to trimming and J lost 4 bases; unmatched junction nucleotides: 2. CDR3: CAWSVGQAYGYTF. The CDR3 bases are TGTGCCTGGAGTGTAGGACAGGCCTATGGCTACACCTTC.

This clone has more than one count but fewer than ten. The V call is TRBV4-1, the J call TRBJ1-2, with 10 positions matching TRBD1. The CDR3 has 13 amino acids. CDR1 MGHRA and CDR2 YSYEKL come from the germline V gene. The V and J ends lost 8 bases and 4 bases, in that order; junction bases with no gene match: 4. The CDR3 here is CASRDRGSYGYTF. DNA of the CDR3: TGCGCCAGCCGGGACAGGGGTAGCTATGGCTACACCTTC.

This clone was seen just once. At one end, the junction sequence differs from germline, possibly due to a read error. Other DNA sequences of this sample code for an identical CDR3. Here the CDR3 reads CASRRDQGNTEAFF. The CDR3 nucleotides read TGCGCCAGCAGACGGGACCAGGGGAACACTGAAGCCTTCTTT. The chain uses TRBV5-1 and TRBJ1-1; D perhaps matches TRBD1 (6 bases). The V gene's germline CDR1 is SGHRS and CDR2 YFSETQ. The CDR3 contains 14 residues.

The rearrangement uses TRBV6-5 and TRBJ2-3; D is undetermined. The CDR3 consists of 14 residues. Germline V gives CDR1 MNHEY, CDR2 SVGAGI. Between the trimmed V and J ends, which lost 4 bases and 4 bases, there was a span of 12 bases. The CDR3 region is CASSWYFEADTQYF. In nucleotides, the CDR3 is TGTGCCAGCAGTTGGTACTTTGAGGCAGATACGCAGTATTTT.